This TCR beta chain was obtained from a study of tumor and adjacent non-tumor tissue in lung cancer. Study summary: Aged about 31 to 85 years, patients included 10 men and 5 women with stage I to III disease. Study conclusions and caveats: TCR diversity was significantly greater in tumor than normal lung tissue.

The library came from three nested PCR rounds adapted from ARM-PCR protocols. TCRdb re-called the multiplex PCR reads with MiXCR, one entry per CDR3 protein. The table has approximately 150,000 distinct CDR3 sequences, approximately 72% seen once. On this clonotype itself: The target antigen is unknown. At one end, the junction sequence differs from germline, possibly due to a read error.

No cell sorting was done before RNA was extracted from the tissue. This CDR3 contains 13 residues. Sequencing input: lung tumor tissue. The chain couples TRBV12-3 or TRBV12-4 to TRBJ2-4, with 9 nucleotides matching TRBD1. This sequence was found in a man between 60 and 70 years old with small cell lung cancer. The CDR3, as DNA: TGTGTCAGCAGCTTTGGTACAGGGGGCCAGGAGTACTTC. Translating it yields CVSSFGTGGQEYF.